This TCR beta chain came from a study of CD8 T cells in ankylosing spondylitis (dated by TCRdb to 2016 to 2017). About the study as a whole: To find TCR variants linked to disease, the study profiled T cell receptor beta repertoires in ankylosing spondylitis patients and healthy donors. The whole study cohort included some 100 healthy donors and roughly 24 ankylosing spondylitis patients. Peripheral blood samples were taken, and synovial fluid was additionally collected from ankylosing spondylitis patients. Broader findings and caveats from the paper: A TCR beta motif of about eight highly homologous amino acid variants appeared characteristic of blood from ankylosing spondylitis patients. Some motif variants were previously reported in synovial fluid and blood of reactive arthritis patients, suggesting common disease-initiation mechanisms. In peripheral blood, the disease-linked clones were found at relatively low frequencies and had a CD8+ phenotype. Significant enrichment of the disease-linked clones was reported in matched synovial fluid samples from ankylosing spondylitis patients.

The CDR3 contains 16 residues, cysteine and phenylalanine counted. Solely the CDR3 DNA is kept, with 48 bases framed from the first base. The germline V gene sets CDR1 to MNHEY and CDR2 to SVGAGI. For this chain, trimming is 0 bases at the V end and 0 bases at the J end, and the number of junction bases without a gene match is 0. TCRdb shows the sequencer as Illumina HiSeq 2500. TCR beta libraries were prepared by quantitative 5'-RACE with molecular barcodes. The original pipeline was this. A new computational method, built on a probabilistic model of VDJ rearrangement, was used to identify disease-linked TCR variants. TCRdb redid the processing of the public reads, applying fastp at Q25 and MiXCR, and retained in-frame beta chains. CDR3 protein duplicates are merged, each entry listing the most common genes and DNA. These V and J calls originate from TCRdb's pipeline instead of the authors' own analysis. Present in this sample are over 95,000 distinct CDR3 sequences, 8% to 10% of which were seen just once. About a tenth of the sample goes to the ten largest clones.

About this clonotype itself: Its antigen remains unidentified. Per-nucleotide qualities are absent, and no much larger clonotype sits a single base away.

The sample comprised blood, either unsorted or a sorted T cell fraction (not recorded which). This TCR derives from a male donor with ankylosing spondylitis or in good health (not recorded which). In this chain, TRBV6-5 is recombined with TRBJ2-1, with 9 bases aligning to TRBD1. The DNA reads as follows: TGTGCCAGCAGTTACTCGACAGGGGGCTCCTACAATGAGCAGTTCTTC. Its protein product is CASSYSTGGSYNEQFF.